Each of the 18 T cell receptor beta chains below was sequenced from the same sample in a study of blood T cell repertoires in COVID-19. Profiling relied on immunoSEQ multiplex PCR, and the TCRdb table lists in-frame clones only, not all of them. Of some 520,000 clones in the sample, roughly nine tenths were seen once. The sequencing input was peripheral blood. The receptors shown here come from a man aged 18 to 30 with COVID-19, enrolled during active disease.

V is TRBV4-1 and J is TRBJ1-3; 7 nucleotides agree with TRBD1. CDR1 is MGHRA, CDR2 YSYEKL, per germline. The CDR3 length is 16 residues. The ends lost 0 bases at V and 2 bases at J; junction bases unmatched: 4. Written as DNA, the CDR3 is TGCGCCAGCAGCCAAGATCGAGGGACAGCTGGAAACACCATATATTTT. This codes for CASSQDRGTAGNTIYF.

The chain couples TRBV6-5 to TRBJ2-5; a possible D gene is TRBD2 (5 bases). Trimming shortened V by 6 bases and J by 4 bases, and 15 bases separated the two germline ends. From germline, CDR1 is MNHEY and CDR2 SVGAGI. The CDR3 contains 14 residues. CDR3 sequence reads: CASRSQRRGETQYF. The CDR3 DNA reads as TGTGCCAGCAGATCACAGCGGCGTGGAGAGACCCAGTACTTC.

The rearrangement joins TRBV19 to TRBJ1-1; no reliable D call. The V gene lost 3 bases and the J gene lost 3 bases, with 8 bases spanning the gap. CDR1 LNHDA and CDR2 SQIVND come from the germline V gene (reference sequence). This CDR3 contains 13 residues. CDR3 loop: CASSIGRDTEAFF. In DNA, the CDR3 is TGTGCCAGTAGTATTGGGAGGGACACTGAAGCTTTCTTT.

This chain uses TRBV30 with TRBJ2-6; 10 bases agree with TRBD2. The CDR3 is 17 residues long. CDR1 GTSNPN and CDR2 SVGIG come from the germline V gene (reference sequence). After removal of 5 bases from V and 2 bases from J, the junction contained 9 bases not matched to a gene. This CDR3 reads CAWEGWLAGAGANVLTF. For the CDR3, the DNA is TGTGCCTGGGAAGGGTGGCTAGCGGGAGCTGGGGCCAACGTCCTGACTTTC.

This clone was detected only once. This same CDR3 is encoded by further DNA sequences in the sample. The chain couples TRBV12-3 or TRBV12-4 to TRBJ2-7; D is unresolved. Trimming left V 2 bases short and J 2 bases short, with 4 bases between. This CDR3 is 12 amino acids long. As DNA, the CDR3 is TGTGCCAGCAGTTTATCCACCTACGAGCAGTACTTC. Protein product: CASSLSTYEQYF.

The rearrangement links TRBV2 to TRBJ2-7, with D possibly being TRBD2 (5 bases). The V gene's germline CDR1 is SNHLY and CDR2 FYNNEI. The CDR3 runs 16 residues. V lost 8 bases and J lost 4, with 24 bases in between. CDR3 DNA sequence: TGTGCCAGCGCCACCCGAAGCTCTAGCAAGGAGTACGAGCAGTACTTC. This sequence encodes CASATRSSSKEYEQYF.

This chain uses TRBV24-1 with TRBJ1-2; a weak D match, TRBD1 (6 bases). The length of the CDR3 is 13 residues. Germline-derived CDR1 and CDR2 are KGHDR and SFDVKD. Trimming took 5 bases from V and 8 from J, leaving 14 bases between them. CDR3 coding DNA: TGTGCCACCAGTGCTGGGGGCGTGAGGGGCTACACCTTC. It yields the protein CATSAGGVRGYTF.

The V gene is TRBV5-1, the J gene TRBJ2-7, with D unresolved. In germline, CDR1 is SGHRS, CDR2 YFSETQ. Trimming pared 0 bases from V and 0 bases from J, leaving 13 bases between. The CDR3 is 16 amino acids. The CDR3 nucleotides read TGCGCCAGCAGCTTGGCATCGGGTCCGCCCTCCTACGAGCAGTACTTC. Protein sequence: CASSLASGPPSYEQYF. The entire variable domain, with the rest obtained from reference TRBV5-1 and TRBJ2-7, is as follows: KAGVTQTPRYLIKTRGQQVTLSCSPISGHRSVSWYQQTPGQGLQFLFEYFSETQRNKGNFPGRFSGRQFSNSRSEMNVSTLELGDSALYLCASSLASGPPSYEQYFGPGTRLTVT.

This sequence joins TRBV4-1 and TRBJ1-3; TRBD1 aligns across 7 bases. This CDR3 is built from 16 residues. Germline CDR1 and CDR2: MGHRA and YSYEKL. Losses at the gene ends were 2 bases for V and 0 bases for J; bases not matched to a gene: 4. CDR3 in DNA: TGCGCCAGCAGCCAACCGGGACAGAGCTCTGGAAACACCATATATTTT. The encoded protein is CASSQPGQSSGNTIYF.

The gene calls are TRBV29-1 and TRBJ2-4, with 8 bases that match TRBD1. The CDR3 runs to 15 residues. J gave up 7 bases and V 7 bases, and 15 bases lay outside the gene matches. The germline CDR1 and CDR2 sequences are SQVTM and ANQGSEA. CDR3 amino acids: CSAFRTGPQTNIQYF. CDR3 coding DNA: TGCAGCGCCTTCAGGACAGGGCCCCAAACTAACATTCAGTACTTC.

The V call is TRBV19, the J call TRBJ2-3; D is perhaps TRBD1 (5 bases). In germline, CDR1 is LNHDA, CDR2 SQIVND (reference sequence). Trimming removed 2 bases from V and 3 bases from J, with 9 bases in between. This CDR3 is built from 14 residues. The CDR3 region has the DNA TGTGCCAGTAGTATACTGGGGCCGACAGATACGCAGTATTTT. Residues: CASSILGPTDTQYF.

This chain joins TRBV5-4 and TRBJ1-1; 8 nucleotides agree with TRBD1. The CDR3 totals 13 residues. CDR1 and CDR2 from the germline V gene are SGHNT and YYREEE (reference sequence). V gave up 4 bases and J gave up 4 bases; unmatched junction bases: 3. The CDR3 DNA follows: TGTGCCAGCAGCCAGACAGGGGTCACTGAAGCTTTCTTT. Translating gives CASSQTGVTEAFF.

V gene TRBV5-1 combines with J gene TRBJ2-7, with TRBD2 as a possible D gene (6 bases). V was trimmed by 4 bases and J by 0 bases, leaving 17 bases between them. The CDR3 covers 16 residues. CDR1 SGHRS and CDR2 YFSETQ come from the germline V gene. CDR3 residues: CASSPRLGGTSYEQYF. The DNA for the CDR3 is TGCGCCAGCAGCCCCAGGTTAGGCGGGACCTCCTACGAGCAGTACTTC.

The chain has TRBV19 and TRBJ2-7; 9 nucleotides line up with TRBD1. After removal of 10 bases from V and 6 bases from J, the junction contained 10 bases not matched to a gene. Per the germline V gene, CDR1 is LNHDA and CDR2 is SQIVND (reference sequence). The CDR3 contains 13 residues. CDR3 amino acids: CATLGTGRTEQYF. DNA for the CDR3: TGTGCCACACTGGGGACAGGGCGCACCGAGCAGTACTTC. Based on the CDR3 plus reference TRBV19 and TRBJ2-7, the full variable domain is DGGITQSPKYLFRKEGQNVTLSCEQNLNHDAMYWYRQDPGQGLRLIYYSQIVNDFQKGDIAEGYSVSREKKESFPLTVTSAQKNPTAFYLCATLGTGRTEQYFGPGTRLTVT.

V is TRBV28 and J is TRBJ2-4; perhaps TRBD2 as D (5 bases). Looked up from germline, CDR1 is MDHEN and CDR2 is SYDVKM. This CDR3 is 14 amino acids long. V lost 3 bases, J lost 3 bases, and 9 bases lay in between. In DNA, the CDR3 is TGTGCCAGCAGTTTTGGACTGGGCAAAAACATTCAGTACTTC. Residues: CASSFGLGKNIQYF.

The rearrangement joins TRBV19 to TRBJ2-3; TRBD2 might be the D (6 bases). Trimming took off 9 bases at V and 3 bases at J, with 13 bases between the two ends. The CDR3 loop spans 13 amino acids. Germline CDR1 LNHDA, CDR2 SQIVND (reference sequence). CDR3 bases: TGTGCCAGCCGGGACTTATCAACAGATACGCAGTATTTT. As protein: CASRDLSTDTQYF.

The V and J genes are TRBV10-1 and TRBJ1-1; TRBD1 matches 7 bases. The germline gives CDR1 WNHNN, CDR2 SYGVQD (reference sequence). Germline trimming cut 6 bases from V and 5 bases from J; bases unmatched to any gene: 3. The CDR3 extends over 12 amino acids. The CDR3 loop reads CASSHRGTEAFF. The DNA of the CDR3 is TGCGCCAGCAGCCACAGGGGAACTGAAGCTTTCTTT.

V is TRBV18 and J is TRBJ2-7; no reliable D call. This CDR3 is built from 14 residues. V lost 2 bases, J lost 2 bases, and 10 bases lay in between. The V gene's germline CDR1 is KGHSH and CDR2 LQKENI. The CDR3 DNA reads TGTGCCAGCTCACCAGAGGCAGAGACCTACGAGCAGTACTTC. Its translation: CASSPEAETYEQYF.